A selection of T cell receptor beta chains follows, all from one sample in a study of fetal regulatory T cell absence and autoimmunity. Clones were read by immunoSEQ multiplex PCR, and TCRdb kept only the in-frame ones, dropping some. The sample consists of more than 85,000 clones, approximately 75% of them appearing once. The specimen sequenced was pancreas tissue. All receptors come from a male donor with IPEX syndrome. Each CDR3 is given with its conserved first and last residue. The order of the fields is clone size, V gene, J gene, D gene, CDR3 DNA, CDR3 protein. The D gene is left open where the match is weak. Some rows mark clone size as missing; the rest say once, few, many or name a class of expanded clone.

few	TRBV4-1	TRBJ2-7	NA	TGCGCCAGCAGCCAAGAAGGGTACGAGCAGTACTTC	CASSQEGYEQYF
few	TRBV2	TRBJ2-7	TRBD2	TGTGCCAGCATTCTGAGCGGGAGCCTCAACGAGCAGTACTTC	CASILSGSLNEQYF
few	TRBV1	TRBJ2-7	NA	TGCACCAGGGACCTGGGACAGGGGGCCGACGAGCAGTACTTC	CTRDLGQGADEQYF
once	TRBV5-8	TRBJ2-7	TRBD2	TGTGCCAGCAGCTTTTCCCTAGCGGACCTTAGGGGCTACGAGCAGTACTTC	CASSFSLADLRGYEQYF
NA	TRBV29-1	TRBJ2-3	NA	TGCAGCGTGGCCCGGCGGGATACGCAGTATTTT	CSVARRDTQYF
NA	TRBV6-1	TRBJ2-7	NA	TGTGCCAGCCGACTCAGGTTCTATTCCTACGAGCAGTACTTC	CASRLRFYSYEQYF
NA	TRBV6-6	TRBJ1-5	NA	TGTGCCAGCAGTTCTTACAGGGCGCGTCAGCCCCAGCATTTT	CASSSYRARQPQHF
NA	TRBV7-2	TRBJ1-2	TRBD1	TGTGCCAGCAGCGAGGCGGGACAGGCCTATGGCTACACCTTC	CASSEAGQAYGYTF
NA	TRBV19	TRBJ1-2	TRBD1	TGTGCCAGCCAGACAGGGGGCTATGGCTACACCTTC	CASQTGGYGYTF
NA	TRBV19	TRBJ1-1	NA	TGTGCCAGTAGTATGGACAGACGAAGAACTGAAGCTTTCTTT	CASSMDRRRTEAFF
NA	TRBV6-5	TRBJ2-4	NA	TGTGCCAGCAGTTACTCGGCAAAGCGGGCCAAAAACATTCAGTACTTC	CASSYSAKRAKNIQYF
NA	TRBV9	TRBJ2-5	TRBD2	TGTGCCAGCACCTCCGGGACTAGCGGGACCCAGTACTTC	CASTSGTSGTQYF
NA	TRBV6-5	TRBJ2-1	TRBD2	TGTGCCAGCACCACAGGACTAGCGGGAGCTAATGAGCAGTTCTTC	CASTTGLAGANEQFF
NA	TRBV7-2	TRBJ2-3	TRBD2	TGTGCCAGCAGCTCGCTAGCGGGGGTGATCACAGATACGCAGTATTTT	CASSSLAGVITDTQYF
NA	TRBV5-8	TRBJ1-1	NA	TGTGCCAGCAGCATTCGGGTCAGGGTATTGGACACTGAAGCTTTCTTT	CASSIRVRVLDTEAFF
few	TRBV6-5	TRBJ2-1	NA	TGTGACAGAGGACTCCGTATGAATGAGCAGTTCTTC	CDRGLRMNEQFF
NA	TRBV7-2	TRBJ2-3	NA	TGTGCCAGCAGCTTAGACGGCGTAGCGACAGATACGCAGTATTTT	CASSLDGVATDTQYF
NA	TRBV4-2	TRBJ2-3	NA	TGTGCCAGCAGCCCCTATGGAAGTACAGATACGCAGTATTTT	CASSPYGSTDTQYF
NA	TRBV11-2	TRBJ2-7	TRBD2	TGTGCCAGCAGCTCAAACCCGGGACTAGCGACTTACGAGCAGTACTTC	CASSSNPGLATYEQYF
NA	TRBV5-1	TRBJ2-2	NA	TGCGCCAGCAGCTGGGGGCCCAACGGTTCCGGGGAGCTGTTTTTT	CASSWGPNGSGELFF
NA	TRBV19	TRBJ2-7	TRBD2	TGTGCCAGTAGTATGAGACTAGCGGGGAACTCCTACGAGCAGTACTTC	CASSMRLAGNSYEQYF
few	TRBV5-6	TRBJ2-7	TRBD1	TGTGCCAGCAGCTTGGGGACAGGGGTCTACGAGCAGTACTTC	CASSLGTGVYEQYF
NA	TRBV13	TRBJ2-5	TRBD2	TGTGCCAGCAGCTCTAGCGGGAGGGGGGAAGAGACCCAGTACTTC	CASSSSGRGEETQYF
NA	TRBV19	TRBJ2-7	NA	TGTGCCAGTAGTATAGGCGAGCAGTACTTC	CASSIGEQYF
NA	TRBV9	TRBJ1-2	NA	TGTGCCAGCAGCGTCCACCCCAGTGTGATCTATGGCTACACCTTC	CASSVHPSVIYGYTF
few	TRBV5-4	TRBJ2-7	TRBD2	TGTGCCAGCAGCTTGGAAAGCGGGAGGGCCGTCTACGAGCAGTACTTC	CASSLESGRAVYEQYF
few	TRBV5-1	TRBJ2-2	NA	TGCGCCAGCAGCTTGGCACGTAACACCGGGGAGCTGTTTTTT	CASSLARNTGELFF
NA	TRBV9	TRBJ1-2	NA	TGTGCCAGCAGCGTAGGTGGAGGGGACTATGGCTACACCTTC	CASSVGGGDYGYTF
NA	TRBV19	TRBJ1-2	TRBD1	TGTGCCAGTAGTCAAGGGGGGACAGGGGTCGGCTACACCTTC	CASSQGGTGVGYTF
NA	TRBV5-1	TRBJ2-7	NA	TGCGCCAGCCGCCGGCTGGGTTCCCCTACCTACGAGCAGTACTTC	CASRRLGSPTYEQYF
NA	TRBV9	TRBJ2-6	TRBD2	TGTGCCAGCAGCCTTAAGGGACTAGCGGGGAGTGGGGCCAACGTCCTGACTTTC	CASSLKGLAGSGANVLTF
NA	TRBV2	TRBJ2-2	TRBD2	TGTGCCAGCAGTGAGGGATCGGGGAGGGTCGGGGAGCTGTTTTTT	CASSEGSGRVGELFF
NA	TRBV4-1	TRBJ2-2	TRBD1	TGCGCCAGCAGCCAATCAATCGTCCGGGGGGACAGGGCCACCGGGGAGCTGTTTTTT	CASSQSIVRGDRATGELFF
NA	TRBV2	TRBJ2-4	TRBD2	TGTGCCAGCAGGGGACTAGCGGGAGCGACCAAAAACATTCAGTACTTC	CASRGLAGATKNIQYF
few	TRBV6-5	TRBJ1-4	NA	TGTGCCAGCAGCCGACGAAGGGATGAAAAACTGTTTTTT	CASSRRRDEKLFF
NA	TRBV2	TRBJ2-1	TRBD2	TGTGCCAGCAGTCAATCAAGGACAGGGGCTAGCGGGAGGTATTCCTACAATGAGCAGTTCTTC	CASSQSRTGASGRYSYNEQFF
NA	TRBV7-6	TRBJ2-2	NA	TGTGCCAGCAGCTTATTCCAGGGGTGGAACACCGGGGAGCTGTTTTTT	CASSLFQGWNTGELFF
NA	TRBV7-7	TRBJ2-5	TRBD2	TGTGCTAGCAGCTTTACTAGCGGGGGGGGAGAGACCCAGTACTTC	CASSFTSGGGETQYF
NA	TRBV7-6	TRBJ1-5	NA	TGTGCCAGCAGCTTAGAAGATGGGGATCAGCCCCAGCATTTT	CASSLEDGDQPQHF
NA	TRBV10-2	TRBJ2-5	TRBD2	TGCGCCAGCAGGGCGCTGGCGGGGGGTTACCAAGAGACCCAGTACTTC	CASRALAGGYQETQYF
NA	TRBV13	TRBJ2-7	NA	TGTGCCAGCAGCTTTCTAGGGCAGGGGGGGCGCGAGCAGTACTTC	CASSFLGQGGREQYF
NA	TRBV4-1	TRBJ2-6	NA	TGCGCCAGCAGCCAAGGGGACTCTGGGGCCAACGTCCTGACTTTC	CASSQGDSGANVLTF
NA	TRBV7-9	TRBJ1-2	NA	TGTGCCAGCAGCTTAGCCAGGGGTTATGGCTACACCTTC	CASSLARGYGYTF
NA	TRBV29-1	TRBJ1-2	NA	TGCAGCGTTTGGCAGGAATATAACTATGGCTACACCTTC	CSVWQEYNYGYTF
NA	TRBV29-1	TRBJ2-7	TRBD2	TGCAGCGTTGAAGAGACTAGCGGGAGCTACGAGCAGTACTTC	CSVEETSGSYEQYF
NA	TRBV4-1	TRBJ1-2	NA	TGCGCCAGCAGCCAAGATATGGCCCGAGGGTATGGCTACACCTTC	CASSQDMARGYGYTF
NA	TRBV18	TRBJ1-2	TRBD1	TGTGCCAGCTCACCGGCCGACAGGGTCTATGGCTACACCTTC	CASSPADRVYGYTF
NA	TRBV7-8	TRBJ2-3	NA	TGTGCCAGCAGCTTAAGGGGGGGGAACGCAGATACGCAGTATTTT	CASSLRGGNADTQYF
NA	TRBV28	TRBJ1-2	NA	TGTGCCACCACGACGAGGGAGCACTATGGCTACACCTTC	CATTTREHYGYTF